The 2 T cell receptor beta chains below all came from one sample that was sequenced in a study of vaccination effects on CD4 cells after COVID-19. Which antigens these TCRs recognize remains unknown. TCRdb's copy holds only in-frame clones and misses some; the assay was immunoSEQ multiplex PCR. Among tens of thousands of clones listed, 70% to 85% were seen once. CD4+ T cell isolation took place after 10 days of culture. The sequencing here drew on CD4+ T cells from PBMCs cultured without peptide, taken before COVID-19 vaccination. The receptors here all came from a human donor who had a prior SARS-CoV-2 infection.

The gene calls are TRBV19 and TRBJ1-4; 7 bases match TRBD1. The CDR3 covers 15 residues. Unmatched junction bases numbered 6, after V lost 4 bases and J lost 4 bases. The germline gives CDR1 LNHDA, CDR2 SQIVND (reference sequence). The CDR3 DNA is TGTGCCAGTAGTAATTGGACAGGAAATAATGAAAAACTGTTTTTT. Translated, it gives CASSNWTGNNEKLFF.

This clone occurred a few times. The gene calls are TRBV7-8 and TRBJ1-2; the match to TRBD1 covers 8 bases. The ends lost 5 bases at V and 4 bases at J; junction bases unmatched: 12. The germline V gene has CDR1 SGHVS and CDR2 FQNEAQ. CDR3 length: 16 amino acids. In DNA form, the CDR3 reads TGTGCCAGCAGCAAGGGCCGGACAGGGCTGGCCTATGGCTACACCTTC. Amino acid sequence: CASSKGRTGLAYGYTF.